One T cell receptor delta chain is described in this entry. This clone registers as large (0.1 to 1%) within its sample. Its binding antigen is unknown. Base qualities are not provided; no much larger clone lies one nucleotide away. The library was made by PCR. The sequencer was an Illumina MiSeq. For the original study's pipeline: When TRDV repertoire clonotype frequencies were reported, clonotypes represented by only a single read were excluded. Clones were re-identified by TCRdb from the public reads with CATT, and rows with the same DNA were merged. TCRdb's processing, not the authors', yielded these V and J calls. This sample is represented by about 1,100 delta-chain clones; around 63% of them were singletons. The ten largest clones add up to roughly 19% of the sample. The data were taken from a study of TRDV2 sequences in healthy donors (dated by TCRdb to 2018 to 2021). Regarding the study in general: Fewer than 25 single-cell-derived gamma9delta2 T cell clones spanning the full range of antitumor activity were TCR-sequenced and traced within the bulk repertoire.

Bulk sequencing of complete TCR delta chain (Vdelta2) repertoires was performed to track the frequency of functionally characterized gamma9delta2 T cell clones. Peripheral blood of anonymous healthy donors was obtained by purchase from the Dutch blood bank. gamma9delta2 T cells analyzed in the study originated from peripheral blood of healthy donors. Beyond this particular receptor, the publication reports: TCRdelta clonotypes of several highly reactive clones appeared rare, being undetectable in the bulk sequencing data of their donors. The observed TCRdelta repertoires were found to be highly focused, yet no correlation was observed between clonotype frequency and the antitumor functional potential of the respective clone.

The germline V gene sets CDR1 to GEAIGNYY and CDR2 to EKD. V and J are trimmed by 3 bases and 0 bases, and the gene matches miss 16 bases of the junction. Reading from cysteine to phenylalanine, the CDR3 counts 19 amino acids. The sequence is cut down to CDR3 DNA, 57 bases in frame from base 1. The specimen sequenced was Vd2+ gamma-delta T cells from blood. What this sample's cell subset or site label stands for: TCR Vdelta2-expressing (gamma9delta2) T cells. This receptor was taken from a human donor in good health. The chain couples TRDV2 to TRDJ1, with 9 junctional bases fitting TRDD3. The CDR3 has the sequence CACDSMGDKSPSNTDKLIF. The DNA sequence is given as TGTGCCTGTGACTCCATGGGGGATAAAAGTCCCTCGAACACCGATAAACTCATCTTT.